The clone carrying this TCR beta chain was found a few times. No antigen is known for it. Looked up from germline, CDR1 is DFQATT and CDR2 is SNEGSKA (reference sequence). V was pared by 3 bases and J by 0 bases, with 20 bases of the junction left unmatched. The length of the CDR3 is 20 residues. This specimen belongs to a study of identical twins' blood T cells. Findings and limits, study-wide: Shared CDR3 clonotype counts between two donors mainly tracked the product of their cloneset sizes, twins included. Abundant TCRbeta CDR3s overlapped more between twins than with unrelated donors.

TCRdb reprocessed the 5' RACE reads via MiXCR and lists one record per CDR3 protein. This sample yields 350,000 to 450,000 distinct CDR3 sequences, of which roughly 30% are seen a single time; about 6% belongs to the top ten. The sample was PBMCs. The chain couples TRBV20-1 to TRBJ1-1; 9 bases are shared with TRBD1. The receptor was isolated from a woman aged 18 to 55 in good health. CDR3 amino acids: CSASRSRDREVSPMNTEAFF. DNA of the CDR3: TGCAGTGCTAGCCGATCCCGGGACAGGGAGGTTTCCCCCATGAACACTGAAGCTTTCTTT.